The present T cell receptor (beta chain) was sequenced within a study of shared clonotypes between healthy human individuals. As to this clone: What it recognizes is unknown.

V shed 4 bases, J shed 3 bases, and the junction held 3 bases outside the gene matches. This CDR3 region has 14 residues. Germline values: CDR1 MNHEY, CDR2 SVGAGI. CD8 cells classed as naive were CD45RO-negative and positively selected for CCR7, excluding terminally differentiated effector memory CD45RA+ cells. The donors, healthy adults who were HIV-negative, had experienced no recent acute infections or vaccinations. Study findings and constraints: Tissue TCR repertoires likely differ from these blood-only repertoires. Some clonotypes were shared by all four sorted-subset donors, while others were not shared. The non-shared ones had lower generation probabilities than the shared ones.

At the deep level, the assay was run. The table came from immunoSEQ multiplex PCR; TCRdb's copy has only in-frame clones and leaves some out. The sample lists under 1 million clones; around 92% were seen once. The source of this sequence is a man aged 30 to 45 in good health. The material sequenced was naive CD8+ T cells sorted from blood. The chain joins TRBV6-5 to TRBJ2-1; 7 bases map to TRBD2. CDR3 sequence: CASSFLADYNEQFF. The CDR3 coding sequence is TGTGCCAGCAGTTTCCTAGCGGACTACAATGAGCAGTTCTTC.